One sample yielded the 11 T cell receptor beta chains listed below, sequenced in a study of shared clonotypes between healthy human individuals. The table came from immunoSEQ multiplex PCR; TCRdb's copy has only in-frame clones and leaves some out. There are around 600,000 clones in the sample; less than 98% occur only once, and approximately 0.057% lies in the top ten. The sequenced material came from naive CD4+ T cells sorted from blood. As for subset: CD45RA+ positively selected. The receptors derive from a woman aged 25-40 years in good health.

Here the CDR3 DNA reads TGTGCCAGCTCACCGGGACTAGAGTCCAGTGAGCAGTTCTTC. Protein product: CASSPGLESSEQFF. The genes are TRBV18 and TRBJ2-1; 8 bases match TRBD2. Per germline, CDR1 KGHSH and CDR2 LQKENI. The junction had 7 bases not matched to a gene; V was cut back by 3 bases and J by 9 bases. The CDR3 covers 14 residues.

The genes are TRBV5-1 and TRBJ2-3, with 9 positions matching TRBD2. This CDR3 spans 15 amino acids. CDR1 SGHRS and CDR2 YFSETQ come from the germline V gene. V was clipped by 4 bases and J by 3 bases; unmatched bases: 6. CDR3 sequence reads: CASSPLLAGTDTQYF. In DNA, the CDR3 is TGCGCCAGCAGCCCCCTTCTAGCGGGGACAGATACGCAGTATTTT.

This chain uses TRBV19 with TRBJ2-2; 10 positions agree with TRBD2. CDR1 is LNHDA and CDR2 is SQIVND in the germline V gene (reference sequence). The CDR3 has 15 amino acids. Trimming cost V 3 bases and J 7 bases; bases outside gene matches: 5. CDR3 sequence (DNA): TGTGCCAGTAGTATCCTAGCGGGAGCGATCGGGGAGCTGTTTTTT. This encodes CASSILAGAIGELFF.

This clone has only a few counts. In the same sample, other DNA sequences code for this CDR3. This chain links TRBV18 with TRBJ1-2, with 8 bases lining up with TRBD1. This CDR3 comprises 13 residues. The junction had 2 bases not matched to a gene; V was cut back by 3 bases and J by 5 bases. Germline lookup yields CDR1 KGHSH and CDR2 LQKENI. The CDR3 coding sequence is TGTGCCAGCTCACCGGACAGGGATTATGGCTACACCTTC. Translation gives CASSPDRDYGYTF.

This chain links TRBV18 with TRBJ2-2, with no clear D. Germline lookup yields CDR1 KGHSH and CDR2 LQKENI. V was cut by 1 base and J by 2 bases, with 23 bases left in between. This CDR3 spans 20 amino acids. CDR3 loop: CASSPLEIVTYMNNTGELFF. CDR3 nucleotides: TGTGCCAGCTCACCACTCGAGATCGTTACATACATGAATAACACCGGGGAGCTGTTTTTT.

This clone was seen once. The DNA for the CDR3 is TGTGCCAGCAGCTTAGTGGGAGGCGAAGCTTTCTTT. It translates to CASSLVGGEAFF. The chain has TRBV11-2 and TRBJ1-1; D uncertain. Trimming left V 1 base short and J 8 bases short, with 8 bases between. CDR1 is SGHAT, CDR2 FQNNGV, per germline. The CDR3 consists of 12 residues.

A single count supports this clone. This chain links TRBV28 with TRBJ1-2; D gene uncertain. The germline V and J ends were trimmed by 2 bases and 7 bases, with 11 bases remaining between them. The CDR3 has 13 residues. Looked up from germline, CDR1 is MDHEN and CDR2 is SYDVKM. CDR3 sequence (DNA): TGTGCCAGCAGTTTAAAATTGGCAGGTGGCTACACCTTC. This codes for CASSLKLAGGYTF.

The chain uses TRBV11-1 and TRBJ2-3, with a possible D match to TRBD2 (6 bases). Trimming took off 4 bases at V and 1 base at J, with 15 bases between the two ends. Looked up from germline, CDR1 is SGHAT and CDR2 is FQDESV (reference sequence). This CDR3 spans 16 amino acids. The CDR3 sequence: CASSSNLARGTDTQYF. The CDR3 nucleotides read TGTGCCAGCAGCTCAAACCTAGCGAGGGGCACAGATACGCAGTATTTT.

V usage is TRBV11-3 and J usage is TRBJ2-1, with a weak D call TRBD2 (5 bases). The germline gives CDR1 SGHNT, CDR2 YENEEA. The CDR3 is 15 amino acids. Trimming removed 2 bases from V and 7 bases from J, with 15 bases in between. The CDR3 region is CASSLFSVSRNEQFF. CDR3 nucleotide sequence: TGTGCCAGCAGCTTATTTAGCGTCTCCCGGAATGAGCAGTTCTTC.

The CDR3 DNA follows: TGTGCCAGCACCATTAGACTAGCGGGAGAAACAGATACGCAGTATTTT. It codes for CASTIRLAGETDTQYF. The V gene is TRBV2, the J gene TRBJ2-3, with 12 bases aligning to TRBD2. V lost 7 bases, J lost 3 bases, and 8 bases stayed unmatched. This CDR3 comprises 16 residues. Germline loops: CDR1 SNHLY, CDR2 FYNNEI.

The chain is built from TRBV28 and TRBJ1-1; unclear D gene. The CDR3 contains 13 residues. Deletions cut 5 bases from V and 1 base from J, with 8 bases between. CDR1 MDHEN and CDR2 SYDVKM come from the germline V gene. CDR3 DNA sequence: TGTGCCAGCAGTACGCACCCGAACACTGAAGCTTTCTTT. Protein sequence: CASSTHPNTEAFF. Drawing the rest from reference TRBV28 and TRBJ1-1, the complete variable domain is DVKVTQSSRYLVKRTGEKVFLECVQDMDHENMFWYRQDPGLGLRLIYFSYDVKMKEKGDIPEGYSVSREKKERFSLILESASTNQTSMYLCASSTHPNTEAFFGQGTRLTVV.